Shown below are 6 T cell receptor beta chains from a single sample sequenced in a study of blood T cell repertoires in COVID-19. Repertoires were generated with immunoSEQ multiplex PCR, while TCRdb's copy carries only in-frame clones and drops some. The sample holds about 110,000 clones, roughly 71% seen once. Sequencing was carried out using peripheral blood. The receptors were sampled from a man older than 75 with acute or convalescent COVID-19.

The rearrangement links TRBV5-1 to TRBJ2-3, with a possible D match to TRBD2 (5 bases). This CDR3 is built from 15 residues. The germline V gene encodes CDR1 SGHRS and CDR2 YFSETQ. V was pared by 2 bases and J by 0 bases, with 10 bases between. CDR3 sequence (DNA): TGCGCCAGCAGCTTACGCCGGGGTAGCACAGATACGCAGTATTTT. This translates into CASSLRRGSTDTQYF.

The CDR3: CASSSDSQDSPLHF. The CDR3 nucleotides read TGCGCCAGCAGCTCGGACAGCCAGGATTCACCCCTCCACTTT. The chain combines TRBV5-1 with TRBJ1-6, with D perhaps matching TRBD1 (6 bases). Germline CDR1 SGHRS, CDR2 YFSETQ. Trimming removed 3 bases from V and 8 bases from J, with 12 bases in between. The length of the CDR3 is 14 residues.

This clone has more than one count but fewer than ten. J is TRBJ1-2 and V is TRBV24-1; D unresolved. The CDR3 spans 14 residues. Germline-derived CDR1 and CDR2 are KGHDR and SFDVKD. Trimming shortened V by 3 bases and J by 6 bases, and 13 bases separated the two germline ends. The DNA of the CDR3 is TGTGCCACCAGTGATCATAGGTCCGGGGATGGCTACACCTTC. Encoded protein: CATSDHRSGDGYTF.

This clone occurred a few times. The chain joins TRBV19 to TRBJ2-4; 7 bases match TRBD1. V was clipped by 4 bases and J by 0 bases; unmatched bases: 12. The CDR3 totals 18 residues. Looked up from germline, CDR1 is LNHDA and CDR2 is SQIVND (reference sequence). CDR3 DNA sequence: TGTGCCAGTAGTACGACCGGAAGACAGGGCCTAGCCAAAAACATTCAGTACTTC. Encoded protein: CASSTTGRQGLAKNIQYF.

V gene TRBV15 combines with J gene TRBJ2-5; weak D call: TRBD2 (5 bases). CDR1 is LNHNV, CDR2 YYDKDF, per germline (reference sequence). The CDR3 is made up of 16 amino acids. Deletions cut 5 bases from V and 1 base from J, with 17 bases between. CDR3 amino acids: CATSGVGEGSQETQYF. The DNA of the CDR3 is TGTGCCACCAGCGGGGTGGGAGAGGGATCCCAAGAGACCCAGTACTTC.

The J gene is TRBJ1-2, the V gene TRBV28, with unresolved D. This CDR3 is 11 amino acids long. Germline values: CDR1 MDHEN, CDR2 SYDVKM. V lost 2 bases, J lost 5 bases, and 3 bases lay in between. The CDR3: CASSLRYGYTF. DNA of the CDR3: TGTGCCAGCAGTTTACGGTATGGCTACACCTTC.